One sample yielded the 28 T cell receptor beta chains listed below, sequenced in a study of long-term antiretroviral therapy in people with HIV. The assay used was immunoSEQ (version v3.0), run at survey level. Clones were sequenced by immunoSEQ multiplex PCR, and TCRdb holds only the in-frame ones, with some missing. Counted here are about 24,000 clones, around 83% occurring once; the ten biggest clones make up roughly 2.4%. Sequences were derived from unsorted PBMCs, sampled 3 years after starting antiretroviral therapy. The receptors come from a man aged 45-60 years with HIV.

This rearrangement joins TRBV28 to TRBJ2-7; D is possibly TRBD1 (8 bases). The V end was cut by 7 bases, the J end by 2 bases, with 18 bases between. The germline V gene has CDR1 MDHEN and CDR2 SYDVKM. The CDR3 contains 15 residues. CDR3 residues: CASTESGTGTYEQYF. The CDR3, as DNA: TGTGCCAGCACCGAGAGCGGGACAGGAACCTACGAGCAGTACTTC.

This clone was seen a single time. This chain links TRBV27 with TRBJ1-2; D gene ambiguous. Deletions cut 2 bases from V and 7 bases from J, with 14 bases between. The germline V gene encodes CDR1 MNHEY and CDR2 SMNVEV (reference sequence). The CDR3 loop spans 14 amino acids. CDR3 residues: CASSLSLRGVGYTF. In nucleotides, the CDR3 is TGTGCCAGCAGTTTAAGCCTCCGTGGGGTTGGCTACACCTTC.

With regard to this clone: A junction boundary mismatches the germline segment, possibly from a read error. This chain uses TRBV5-1 with TRBJ2-5; 7 bases line up with TRBD2. Germline CDR1 SGHRS, CDR2 YFSETQ. This CDR3 has 15 amino acids. The CDR3 region has the DNA TGCACCAGCAGCGCCAACTCGGGGGGTTATGAGACCCAGTACTTC. The encoded protein is CTSSANSGGYETQYF.

This CDR3 is CASSPTRGARDQPQHF. CDR3 bases: TGTGCCAGCAGCCCCACCAGGGGAGCGAGGGATCAGCCCCAGCATTTT. The chain joins TRBV11-2 to TRBJ1-5, with a weak D call TRBD1 (6 bases). The CDR3 contains 16 residues. Germline assignment: CDR1 SGHAT and CDR2 FQNNGV. Between the trimmed V and J ends, which lost 5 bases and 5 bases, there was a span of 19 bases.

CDR3 sequence (DNA): TGTGCCAGCAGTGAAGGGGGGGGGCGTACCTACGAGCAGTACTTC. Protein product: CASSEGGGRTYEQYF. V is TRBV6-1 and J is TRBJ2-7; D is perhaps TRBD2 (7 bases). CDR1 is MNHNS and CDR2 is SASEGT in the germline V gene. The CDR3 consists of 15 residues. V was pared by 1 base and J by 2 bases, with 12 bases between.

The chain joins TRBV6-6 to TRBJ2-5; 8 nucleotides agree with TRBD2. The trim removed 8 bases at V and 5 bases at J, leaving 10 bases unmatched. The CDR3 loop spans 14 amino acids. Germline V gives CDR1 MNHNY, CDR2 SVGAGI (reference sequence). In nucleotides, the CDR3 is TGTGCCAGCCGTGAGGCGGGGGGTGGGGAGACCCAGTACTTC. Translated, it gives CASREAGGGETQYF.

The CDR3 here is CASSPLRALSEKLFF. CDR3 DNA: TGTGCCAGCAGCCCCCTACGGGCCCTCTCTGAAAAACTGTTTTTT. The rearrangement joins TRBV11-2 to TRBJ1-4; no clear D gene. The V end lost 5 bases, the J end lost 7 bases, and 17 bases lay between the germline ends. CDR1 is SGHAT and CDR2 is FQNNGV in the germline V gene. CDR3 length: 15 amino acids. The whole variable domain, filled in from reference TRBV11-2 and TRBJ1-4, reads EAGVAQSPRYKIIEKRQSVAFWCNPISGHATLYWYQQILGQGPKLLIQFQNNGVVDDSQLPKDRFSAERLKGVDSTLKIQPAKLEDSAVYLCASSPLRALSEKLFFGSGTQLSVL.

The count of this clone is one. The V call is TRBV7-9, the J call TRBJ1-5; no reliable D call. The CDR3 sequence is 14 residues long. V shed 1 base and J shed 1 base, with 5 bases lying between them. The germline V gene encodes CDR1 SEHNR and CDR2 FQNEAQ (reference sequence). CDR3 sequence: CASSLEGSNQPQHF. The CDR3 region has the DNA TGTGCCAGCAGCTTAGAGGGCAGCAATCAGCCCCAGCATTTT.

The J gene is TRBJ2-2, the V gene TRBV28; 9 bases map to TRBD1. This CDR3 is built from 16 residues. Trimming removed 5 bases from V and 4 bases from J; junction bases left unmatched: 8. Germline values: CDR1 MDHEN, CDR2 SYDVKM. The CDR3 nucleotides read TGTGCCAGCAGTCTCACAGGGGGCTTGGGCACCGGGGAGCTGTTTTTT. Amino acid sequence: CASSLTGGLGTGELFF.

This sequence joins TRBV7-9 and TRBJ1-1; D unresolved. Germline loops: CDR1 SEHNR, CDR2 FQNEAQ (reference sequence). Trimming removed 3 bases at V and 5 bases at J, with 10 bases between. The CDR3 runs to 13 residues. CDR3 protein: CASSLVSQTEAFF. Written as DNA, the CDR3 is TGTGCCAGCAGCTTGGTTTCCCAGACTGAAGCTTTCTTT.

The rearrangement uses TRBV9 and TRBJ2-7; D is possibly TRBD1 (5 bases). V lost 0 bases and J 5 bases, leaving 9 bases between the germline ends. Germline CDR1 is SGDLS and CDR2 is YYNGEE. CDR3 size: 13 residues. Here the CDR3 reads CASSVDRTDEQYF. The CDR3 DNA is TGTGCCAGCAGCGTAGACAGGACCGACGAGCAGTACTTC.

J is TRBJ1-1 and V is TRBV29-1; maybe TRBD1 (6 bases). Deletions cut 7 bases from V and 0 bases from J, with 12 bases between. In germline, CDR1 is SQVTM, CDR2 ANQGSEA. The CDR3 runs 13 residues. This CDR3 is CSARTAMNTEAFF. The CDR3 DNA reads as TGCAGCGCCCGGACAGCCATGAACACTGAAGCTTTCTTT.

The rearrangement joins TRBV7-3 to TRBJ1-2; D is uncertain. CDR3 length: 14 residues. Per germline, CDR1 SGHTA and CDR2 FQGTGA. Between the trimmed V and J ends, which lost 3 bases and 4 bases, there was a span of 12 bases. The CDR3 bases are TGTGCCAGCAGCTTGAAACCGGGAGGCTATGGCTACACCTTC. Translating gives CASSLKPGGYGYTF.

The chain employs TRBV2 and TRBJ2-7, with 7 bases identical to TRBD2. Losses at the gene ends were 7 bases for V and 3 bases for J; bases not matched to a gene: 9. The germline V gene has CDR1 SNHLY and CDR2 FYNNEI. There are 14 residues in the CDR3. The CDR3 spells CASNPGGSFYEQYF. The CDR3 region has the DNA TGTGCCAGCAATCCCGGGGGGAGTTTCTACGAGCAGTACTTC.

The V call is TRBV7-9, the J call TRBJ1-1; no clear D. Germline V lookup: CDR1 SEHNR, CDR2 FQNEAQ (reference sequence). This CDR3 has 11 residues. V lost 2 bases, J lost 7 bases, and 5 bases lay in between. The CDR3 loop is CASSLTGEAFF. CDR3 DNA sequence: TGTGCCAGCAGCTTAACGGGTGAAGCTTTCTTT.

This chain joins TRBV5-1 and TRBJ1-1; D not resolved. CDR1 is SGHRS and CDR2 is YFSETQ in the germline V gene. The CDR3 runs 15 residues. Trimming stripped 1 base from V and 3 bases from J, with 13 bases between. As DNA, the CDR3 is TGCGCCAGCAGCTTGTCTGGGCGAGAAGACACTGAAGCTTTCTTT. It yields the protein CASSLSGREDTEAFF.

The chain combines TRBV4-1 with TRBJ1-2; no firm D call. Looked up from germline, CDR1 is MGHRA and CDR2 is YSYEKL. This CDR3 has 15 residues. The germline V and J ends were trimmed by 0 bases and 10 bases, with 18 bases remaining between them. This chain's CDR3 is CASSQDGSQDLDYTF. The DNA of the CDR3 is TGCGCCAGCAGCCAAGACGGATCGCAGGACCTCGACTACACCTTC.

This chain uses TRBV28 with TRBJ1-4; D might be TRBD1 (6 bases). Trimming removed 5 bases at V and 5 bases at J, with 15 bases between. This CDR3 has 15 amino acids. The germline V gene has CDR1 MDHEN and CDR2 SYDVKM. CDR3 loop: CASSTPGVTNEKLFF. DNA of the CDR3: TGTGCCAGCAGTACCCCAGGGGTCACGAATGAAAAACTGTTTTTT. Looking up the rest from reference TRBV28 and TRBJ1-4 gives the full variable domain: DVKVTQSSRYLVKRTGEKVFLECVQDMDHENMFWYRQDPGLGLRLIYFSYDVKMKEKGDIPEGYSVSREKKERFSLILESASTNQTSMYLCASSTPGVTNEKLFFGSGTQLSVL.

The chain recombines TRBV28 with TRBJ2-5; D assignment may be TRBD1 or TRBD2 (6 bases each). V was cut by 7 bases and J by 5 bases, with 17 bases left in between. CDR1 is MDHEN, CDR2 SYDVKM, per germline. The CDR3 runs to 14 residues. DNA of the CDR3: TGTGCCAGCATCGAAAGGGGGGACTCGGAGACCCAGTACTTC. It yields the protein CASIERGDSETQYF.

This sequence joins TRBV7-9 and TRBJ1-5, with TRBD1 matching 9 bases. V was pared by 1 base and J by 4 bases, with 5 bases of the junction left unmatched. Germline loops: CDR1 SEHNR, CDR2 FQNEAQ (reference sequence). There are 16 residues in the CDR3. CDR3 in amino acids: CASSLGTGATNQPQHF. The CDR3 bases are TGTGCCAGCAGCTTAGGGACAGGGGCCACAAATCAGCCCCAGCATTTT.

The chain joins TRBV6-6 to TRBJ2-7; 7 nucleotides agree with TRBD1. The length of the CDR3 is 16 residues. Germline V lookup: CDR1 MNHNY, CDR2 SVGAGI (reference sequence). After removal of 0 bases from V and 3 bases from J, the junction contained 8 bases not matched to a gene. The CDR3 bases are TGTGCCAGCAGTTACTCGCCATTAGGGGGCGGCTACGAGCAGTACTTC. Its protein product is CASSYSPLGGGYEQYF.

The chain has TRBV10-3 and TRBJ1-2; D ambiguous. Per the germline V gene, CDR1 is ENHRY and CDR2 is SYGVKD. Trimming left V 2 bases short and J 7 bases short, with 11 bases between. The CDR3 extends over 13 amino acids. CDR3 residues: CAISEGGQLGYTF. The DNA of the CDR3 is TGTGCCATCAGTGAGGGTGGGCAGCTTGGCTACACCTTC.

The V and J genes are TRBV5-8 and TRBJ2-1, with TRBD1 identical over 8 bases. There are 16 residues in the CDR3. Germline V gene lookup returns CDR1 SGHTS and CDR2 YDEGEE. J was trimmed by 0 bases and V by 4 bases; bases with no gene match: 6. CDR3 in amino acids: CASSGQGDSSYNEQFF. The CDR3 region has the DNA TGTGCCAGCAGCGGACAGGGTGACAGCTCCTACAATGAGCAGTTCTTC. The full variable domain, with the rest looked up from reference TRBV5-8 and TRBJ2-1, is EAGVTQSPTHLIKTRGQQATLRCSPISGHTSVYWYQQALGLGLQFLLWYDEGEERNRGNFPPRFSGRQFPNYSSELNVNALELEDSALYLCASSGQGDSSYNEQFFGPGTRLTVL.

The chain has TRBV27 and TRBJ2-7, with D maybe TRBD2 (6 bases). V lost 2 bases to trimming and J lost 4 bases, with 6 bases between them. The germline V gene encodes CDR1 MNHEY and CDR2 SMNVEV (reference sequence). This CDR3 region has 12 residues. The CDR3 is CASSLGGYEQYF. The CDR3 bases are TGTGCCAGCAGTTTAGGGGGGTACGAGCAGTACTTC.

The chain employs TRBV27 and TRBJ1-2; the D is unclear. The CDR3 is 14 residues long. Trimming shortened V by 6 bases and J by 0 bases, and 11 bases separated the two germline ends. Germline lookup yields CDR1 MNHEY and CDR2 SMNVEV (reference sequence). CDR3: CASRVVGSNYGYTF. The CDR3 nucleotides are TGTGCCAGCAGAGTTGTAGGGTCTAACTATGGCTACACCTTC.

The chain employs TRBV13 and TRBJ2-1; D remains unclear. CDR1 is PRHDT and CDR2 is FYEKMQ in the germline V gene (reference sequence). The CDR3 loop spans 17 amino acids. The V and J ends lost 5 bases and 0 bases respectively, with 17 bases between them. The CDR3 protein is CASSPPVRGSSYNEQFF. The CDR3 bases are TGTGCCAGCAGCCCCCCGGTGAGAGGTAGCTCCTACAATGAGCAGTTCTTC.

The rearrangement joins TRBV6-1 to TRBJ2-7; the D is unclear. The germline CDR1 and CDR2 sequences are MNHNS and SASEGT. The CDR3 runs to 13 residues. Trimming pared 4 bases from V and 2 bases from J, leaving 9 bases between. The CDR3 DNA follows: TGTGCCAGCAGTGCCGCAGGTACCTACGAGCAGTACTTC. Its translation: CASSAAGTYEQYF.

The gene calls are TRBV15 and TRBJ1-2; TRBD1 agrees at 11 bases. CDR3 length: 15 residues. Trimming cost V 2 bases and J 3 bases; bases outside gene matches: 2. Per the germline V gene, CDR1 is LNHNV and CDR2 is YYDKDF (reference sequence). In DNA, the CDR3 is TGTGCCACCAGCAGAACGGGACAGGGGGACTATGGCTACACCTTC. It specifies CATSRTGQGDYGYTF.